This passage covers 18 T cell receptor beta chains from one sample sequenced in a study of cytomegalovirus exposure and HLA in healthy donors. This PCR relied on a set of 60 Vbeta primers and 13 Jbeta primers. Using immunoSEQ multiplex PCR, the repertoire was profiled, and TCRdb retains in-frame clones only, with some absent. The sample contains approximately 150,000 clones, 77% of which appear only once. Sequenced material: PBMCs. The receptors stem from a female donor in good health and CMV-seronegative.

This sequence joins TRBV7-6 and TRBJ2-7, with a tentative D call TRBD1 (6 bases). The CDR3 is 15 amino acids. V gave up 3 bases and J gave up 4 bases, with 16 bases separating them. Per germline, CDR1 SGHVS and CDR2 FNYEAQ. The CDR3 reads CASSFGNGQTYEQYF. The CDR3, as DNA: TGTGCCAGCAGCTTCGGAAATGGACAGACTTACGAGCAGTACTTC. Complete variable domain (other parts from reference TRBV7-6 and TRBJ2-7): GAGVSQSPRYKVTKRGQDVALRCDPISGHVSLYWYRQALGQGPEFLTYFNYEAQQDKSGLPNDRFSAERPEGSISTLTIQRTEQRDSAMYRCASSFGNGQTYEQYFGPGTRLTVT.

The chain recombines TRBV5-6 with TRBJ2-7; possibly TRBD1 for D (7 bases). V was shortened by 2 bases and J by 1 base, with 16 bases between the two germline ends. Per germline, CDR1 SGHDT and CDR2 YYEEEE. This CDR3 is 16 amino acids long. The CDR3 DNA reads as TGTGCCAGCAGCTTAGGGGGCGGGGCAGGGTCCTACGAGCAGTACTTC. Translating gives CASSLGGGAGSYEQYF.

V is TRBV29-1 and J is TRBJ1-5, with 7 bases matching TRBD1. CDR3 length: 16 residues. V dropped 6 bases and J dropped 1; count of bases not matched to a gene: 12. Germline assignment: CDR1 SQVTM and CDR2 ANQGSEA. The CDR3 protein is CSVRGGGEASNQPQHF. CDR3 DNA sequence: TGCAGCGTCCGAGGAGGGGGCGAGGCGAGCAATCAGCCCCAGCATTTT.

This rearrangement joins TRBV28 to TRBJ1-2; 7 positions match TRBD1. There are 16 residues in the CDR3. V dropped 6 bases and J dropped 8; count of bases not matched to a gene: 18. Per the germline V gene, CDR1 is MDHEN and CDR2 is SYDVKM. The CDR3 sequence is CASRQILTGTRWGYTF. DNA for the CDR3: TGTGCCAGCAGGCAAATTCTGACAGGGACCCGATGGGGCTACACCTTC.

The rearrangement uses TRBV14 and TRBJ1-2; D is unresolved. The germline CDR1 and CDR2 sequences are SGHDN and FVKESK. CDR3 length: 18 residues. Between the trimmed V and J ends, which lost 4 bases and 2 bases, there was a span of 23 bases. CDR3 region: CASSPRQVYLAINYGYTF. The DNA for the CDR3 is TGTGCCAGCAGCCCCCGGCAGGTCTACCTCGCAATCAACTATGGCTACACCTTC. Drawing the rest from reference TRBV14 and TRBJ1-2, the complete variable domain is EAGVTQFPSHSVIEKGQTVTLRCDPISGHDNLYWYRRVMGKEIKFLLHFVKESKQDESGMPNNRFLAERTGGTYSTLKVQPAELEDSGVYFCASSPRQVYLAINYGYTFGSGTRLTVV.

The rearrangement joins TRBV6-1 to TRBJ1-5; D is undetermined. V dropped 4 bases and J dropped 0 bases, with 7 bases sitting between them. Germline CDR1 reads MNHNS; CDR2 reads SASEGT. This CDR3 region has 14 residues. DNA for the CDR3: TGTGCCAGCAGTGTGAAGCATAGCAATCAGCCCCAGCATTTT. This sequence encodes CASSVKHSNQPQHF.

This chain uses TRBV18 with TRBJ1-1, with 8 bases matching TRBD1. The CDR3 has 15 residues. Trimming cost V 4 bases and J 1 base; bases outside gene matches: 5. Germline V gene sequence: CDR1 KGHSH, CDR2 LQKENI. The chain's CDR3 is CASSRTQGGNTEAFF. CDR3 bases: TGTGCCAGCTCACGAACACAGGGGGGGAACACTGAAGCTTTCTTT.

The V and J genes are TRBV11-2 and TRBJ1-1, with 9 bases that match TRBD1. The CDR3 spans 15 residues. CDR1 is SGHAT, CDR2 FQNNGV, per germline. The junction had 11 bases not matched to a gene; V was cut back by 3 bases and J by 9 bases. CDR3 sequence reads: CASSFWATGGAKAFF. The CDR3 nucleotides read TGTGCCAGCAGCTTTTGGGCTACAGGGGGCGCGAAAGCTTTCTTT.

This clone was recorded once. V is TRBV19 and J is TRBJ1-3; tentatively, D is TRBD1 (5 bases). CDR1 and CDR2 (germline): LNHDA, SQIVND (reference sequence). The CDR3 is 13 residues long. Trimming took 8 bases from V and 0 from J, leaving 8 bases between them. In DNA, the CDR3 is TGTGCCAGTCGACAGAGCTCTGGAAACACCATATATTTT. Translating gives CASRQSSGNTIYF. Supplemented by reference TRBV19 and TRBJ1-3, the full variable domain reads DGGITQSPKYLFRKEGQNVTLSCEQNLNHDAMYWYRQDPGQGLRLIYYSQIVNDFQKGDIAEGYSVSREKKESFPLTVTSAQKNPTAFYLCASRQSSGNTIYFGEGSWLTVV.

The CDR3 reads CASSYSRETDTQYF. CDR3 nucleotides: TGTGCCAGCAGTTACTCGAGAGAGACAGATACGCAGTATTTT. The rearrangement joins TRBV6-5 to TRBJ2-3; the D is unclear. Per the germline V gene, CDR1 is MNHEY and CDR2 is SVGAGI. V was cut by 0 bases and J by 3 bases, with 7 bases left in between. The CDR3 covers 14 residues.

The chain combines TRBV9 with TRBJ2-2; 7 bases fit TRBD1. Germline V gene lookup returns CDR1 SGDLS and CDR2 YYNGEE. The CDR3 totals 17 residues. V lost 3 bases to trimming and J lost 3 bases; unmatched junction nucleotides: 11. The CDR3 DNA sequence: TGTGCCAGCAGCGCCCCTACCGGGACAGAGTACACCGGGGAGCTGTTTTTT. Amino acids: CASSAPTGTEYTGELFF.

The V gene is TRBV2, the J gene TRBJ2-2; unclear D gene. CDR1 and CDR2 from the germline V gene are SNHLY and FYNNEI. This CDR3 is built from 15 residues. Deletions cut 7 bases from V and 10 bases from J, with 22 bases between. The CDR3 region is CASTKIRDTREELFF. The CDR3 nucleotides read TGTGCCAGCACCAAGATCAGAGACACACGAGAGGAGCTGTTTTTT.

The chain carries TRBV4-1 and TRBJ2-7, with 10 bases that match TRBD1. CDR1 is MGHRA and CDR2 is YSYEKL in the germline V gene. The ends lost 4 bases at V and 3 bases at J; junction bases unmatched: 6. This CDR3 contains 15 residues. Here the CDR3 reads CASSPRDRGVYEQYF. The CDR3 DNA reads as TGCGCCAGCAGCCCCCGGGACAGGGGTGTCTACGAGCAGTACTTC.

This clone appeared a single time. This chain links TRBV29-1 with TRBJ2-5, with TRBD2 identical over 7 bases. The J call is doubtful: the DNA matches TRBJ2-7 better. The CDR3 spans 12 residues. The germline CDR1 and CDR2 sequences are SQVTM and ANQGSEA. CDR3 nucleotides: TGCAGCGTTGTGGGGGGGTCCTACGAGCAGTACTTC. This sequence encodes CSVVGGSYEQYF.

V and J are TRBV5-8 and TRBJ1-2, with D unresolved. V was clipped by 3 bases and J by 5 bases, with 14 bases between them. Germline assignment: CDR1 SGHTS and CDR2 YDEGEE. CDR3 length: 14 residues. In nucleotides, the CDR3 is TGTGCCAGCAGCTCTCACCAGGATCGGTATGGCTACACCTTC. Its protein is CASSSHQDRYGYTF.

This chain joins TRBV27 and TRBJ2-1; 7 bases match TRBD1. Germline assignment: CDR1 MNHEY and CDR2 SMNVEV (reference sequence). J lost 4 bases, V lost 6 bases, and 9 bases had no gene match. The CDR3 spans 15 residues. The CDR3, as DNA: TGTGCCAGCAGACGGACAGGAGCCTTTTACAATGAGCAGTTCTTC. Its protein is CASRRTGAFYNEQFF.

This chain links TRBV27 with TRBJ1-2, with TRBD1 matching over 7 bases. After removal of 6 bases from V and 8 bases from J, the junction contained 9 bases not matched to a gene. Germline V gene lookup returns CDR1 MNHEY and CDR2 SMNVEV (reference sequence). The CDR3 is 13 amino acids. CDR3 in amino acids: CASSPTGLEGYTF. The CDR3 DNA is TGTGCCAGCAGCCCGACAGGGCTGGAGGGCTACACCTTC.

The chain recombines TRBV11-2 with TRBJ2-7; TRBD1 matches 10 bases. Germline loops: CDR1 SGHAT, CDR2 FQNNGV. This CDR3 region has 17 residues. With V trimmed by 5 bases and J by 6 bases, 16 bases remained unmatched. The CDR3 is CASSPRLSRTGGSEQYF. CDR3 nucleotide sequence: TGTGCCAGCAGCCCCCGCTTAAGCAGGACAGGGGGTTCCGAGCAGTACTTC. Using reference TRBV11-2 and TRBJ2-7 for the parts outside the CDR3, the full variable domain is EAGVAQSPRYKIIEKRQSVAFWCNPISGHATLYWYQQILGQGPKLLIQFQNNGVVDDSQLPKDRFSAERLKGVDSTLKIQPAKLEDSAVYLCASSPRLSRTGGSEQYFGPGTRLTVT.